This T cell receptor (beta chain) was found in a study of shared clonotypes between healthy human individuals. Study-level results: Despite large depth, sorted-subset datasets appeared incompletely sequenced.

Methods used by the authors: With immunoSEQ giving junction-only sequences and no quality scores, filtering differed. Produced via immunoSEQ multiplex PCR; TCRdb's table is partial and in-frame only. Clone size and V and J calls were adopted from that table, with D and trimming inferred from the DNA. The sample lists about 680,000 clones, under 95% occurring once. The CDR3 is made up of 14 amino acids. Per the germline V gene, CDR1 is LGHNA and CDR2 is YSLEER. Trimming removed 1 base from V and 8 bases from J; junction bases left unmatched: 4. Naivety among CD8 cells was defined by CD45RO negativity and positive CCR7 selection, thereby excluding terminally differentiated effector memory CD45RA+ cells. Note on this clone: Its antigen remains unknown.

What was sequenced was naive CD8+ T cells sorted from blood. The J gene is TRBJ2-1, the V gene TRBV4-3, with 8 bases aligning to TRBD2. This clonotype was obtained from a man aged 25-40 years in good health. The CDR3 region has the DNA TGCGCCAGCAGCCAAGGCGGGGGGCCCGATGAGCAGTTCTTC. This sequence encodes CASSQGGGPDEQFF.